Following are 22 T cell receptor beta chains from one sample sequenced in a study of blood T cells in healthy people across ages. Primed by a sample-barcoded 5' primer and a J-beta primer mix, a second PCR proceeded for 7 to 11 cycles. TCRdb called the 5' RACE reads again in MiXCR, with one record for every CDR3 protein. The data contain more than 700,000 distinct CDR3 sequences, roughly 50% of them singletons. The sample comprised blood. The receptors were gathered from a man older than 75 in good health.

The rearrangement uses TRBV29-1 and TRBJ1-1; 7 positions agree with TRBD1. Germline-derived CDR1 and CDR2 are SQVTM and ANQGSEA. The CDR3 consists of 11 residues. Unmatched junction bases numbered 7, after V lost 4 bases and J lost 11 bases. The CDR3 region has the DNA TGCAGCGTTGGAGGGGGCGATGGGGCTTTCTTT. Translation gives CSVGGGDGAFF.

The rearrangement links TRBV7-2 to TRBJ2-1; maybe TRBD1 (6 bases). The CDR3 extends over 15 amino acids. Germline assignment: CDR1 SGHTA and CDR2 FQGNSA. Trimming cost V 5 bases and J 13 bases, with 24 bases left between them. The CDR3 sequence: CASSPTIRGVEAQFF. In nucleotides, the CDR3 is TGTGCCAGCAGCCCGACGATCAGGGGAGTTGAGGCCCAGTTCTTC.

The sample holds many counts of this clonotype. The chain joins TRBV29-1 to TRBJ2-5, with a possible D match to TRBD2 (6 bases). CDR1 and CDR2 from the germline V gene are SQVTM and ANQGSEA. Trimming left V 8 bases short and J 5 bases short, with 15 bases between. The CDR3 is made up of 12 amino acids. The CDR3 sequence: CSTQAGSETQYF. The CDR3 coding sequence is TGCAGCACCCAGGCGGGGAGCGAGACCCAGTACTTC.

This chain's CDR3 is CASSTLARGPNYGYTF. The CDR3 coding sequence is TGTGCCAGCAGTACGCTCGCCAGGGGCCCTAACTATGGCTACACCTTC. This chain uses TRBV27 with TRBJ1-2; the D gene is possibly TRBD1 (6 bases). This CDR3 is built from 16 residues. Trimming cost V 5 bases and J 0 bases, with 16 bases left between them. Germline V CDR1 and CDR2: MNHEY, SMNVEV (reference sequence).

The chain carries TRBV28 and TRBJ2-6; tentative D call: TRBD2 (6 bases). V was cut by 6 bases and J by 1 base, with 10 bases left in between. Germline CDR1 is MDHEN and CDR2 is SYDVKM. The CDR3 covers 15 residues. The CDR3 protein is CASRPRESGANVLTF. CDR3 DNA: TGTGCCAGCAGACCACGGGAGTCTGGGGCCAACGTCCTGACTTTC.

The chain links TRBV6-4 to TRBJ2-1; 8 positions agree with TRBD2. Germline V gene sequence: CDR1 MRHNA, CDR2 SNTAGT. J lost 6 bases, V lost 6 bases, and 4 bases had no gene match. The CDR3 is made up of 13 amino acids. The CDR3 reads CASSHSGTNEQFF. The CDR3 bases are TGTGCCAGCAGCCATAGCGGGACCAATGAGCAGTTCTTC.

The chain uses TRBV20-1 and TRBJ2-3; the match to TRBD2 covers 11 bases. Germline CDR1 and CDR2: DFQATT and SNEGSKA (reference sequence). CDR3 length: 16 residues. With 0 bases clipped from V and 14 bases from J, the junction kept 16 bases outside the gene matches. CDR3 loop: CSARDRIAGGQRYAYF. The CDR3 DNA follows: TGCAGTGCTAGAGATAGGATAGCGGGAGGGCAAAGATACGCGTATTTT.

Worth noting for this clonotype: A much larger clone differs from this one at a single base, so this may be a read error. V is TRBV12-3 or TRBV12-4 and J is TRBJ2-3; D gene unclear. The V gene lost 3 bases and the J gene lost 14 bases, with 18 bases spanning the gap. The CDR3 length is 13 residues. CDR3 residues: CASSFGLRRYAYF. The CDR3 DNA reads as TGTGCCAGCAGTTTCGGCTTGCGCAGATACGCGTATTTT.

CDR3: CASSRGTSGSHGNEQFF. Written as DNA, the CDR3 is TGTGCCAGCAGCCGTGGGACTAGCGGGAGTCATGGCAATGAGCAGTTCTTC. The gene calls are TRBV3-1 and TRBJ2-1; 14 bases agree with TRBD2. V shed 4 bases, J shed 6 bases, and the junction held 8 bases outside the gene matches. This CDR3 has 17 residues. The germline V gene has CDR1 LGHDT and CDR2 YNNKEL (reference sequence).

V and J are TRBV29-1 and TRBJ2-4; D assignment may be TRBD1 or TRBD2 (6 bases each). The end of the DNA is better explained by TRBJ2-7, so the J call may be wrong. Germline V gives CDR1 SQVTM, CDR2 ANQGSEA. There are 14 residues in the CDR3. The CDR3 DNA reads TGCAGCGTTGTAGGGGGAAAGGGAGGCTACGAGCAGTACTTC. Amino acids: CSVVGGKGGYEQYF.

The chain couples TRBV7-8 to TRBJ1-6, with 7 bases aligning to TRBD1. The germline CDR1 and CDR2 sequences are SGHVS and FQNEAQ. Germline trimming cut 5 bases from V and 6 bases from J; bases unmatched to any gene: 10. The CDR3 runs 16 residues. CDR3 nucleotides: TGTGCCAGCAGCCCCTCGACAGGGATCCCTAATTCACCCCTCCACTTT. Translation gives CASSPSTGIPNSPLHF.

The chain uses TRBV9 and TRBJ1-1; tentative D call: TRBD1 (6 bases). Germline V gene data show CDR1 as SGDLS and CDR2 as YYNGEE. The V gene lost 3 bases and the J gene lost 3 bases, with 21 bases spanning the gap. The CDR3 spans 17 residues. The CDR3 spells CASSGYRGRRRDTEAFF. Written as DNA, the CDR3 is TGTGCCAGCAGCGGTTATCGGGGGCGCCGGCGAGACACTGAAGCTTTCTTT.

This sequence joins TRBV3-1 and TRBJ2-5; TRBD2 matches 7 bases. CDR3 length equals 14 residues. Germline V gene sequence: CDR1 LGHDT, CDR2 YNNKEL (reference sequence). V gave up 5 bases and J gave up 5 bases; unmatched junction bases: 8. CDR3 nucleotides: TGTGCCAGCAGCTATGGGGGGGTGCGGGAGACCCAGTACTTC. This gives the protein CASSYGGVRETQYF.

In DNA, the CDR3 is TGCAGTGCTAGCCCAGGGCTTGAACTGTTTTTT. Amino acids: CSASPGLELFF. This chain connects TRBV20-1 to TRBJ1-4; a weak D match, TRBD1 (5 bases). V lost 3 bases to trimming and J lost 12 bases, with 11 bases between them. Germline-derived CDR1 and CDR2 are DFQATT and SNEGSKA (reference sequence). The CDR3 totals 11 residues.

The V call is TRBV11-2, the J call TRBJ1-2, with TRBD1 as a possible D gene (5 bases). The CDR3 contains 12 residues. V shed 4 bases and J shed 7 bases, with 10 bases lying between them. Germline V lookup: CDR1 SGHAT, CDR2 FQNNGV. DNA of the CDR3: TGTGCCAGCAGCTACGCAGGGTTTGGCTACACCTTC. It translates to CASSYAGFGYTF.

The rearrangement uses TRBV20-1 and TRBJ2-7, with 11 bases that match TRBD2. The CDR3 spans 14 residues. The V and J ends lost 0 bases and 11 bases, in that order; junction bases with no gene match: 9. CDR1 DFQATT and CDR2 SNEGSKA come from the germline V gene (reference sequence). The CDR3 DNA reads TGCAGTGCTAGAGATACACTAGCGGGAGTATCGGAGTACTTC. Residues: CSARDTLAGVSEYF.

The sample holds a few counts of this clonotype. The chain uses TRBV27 and TRBJ2-2; a possible D gene is TRBD1 (5 bases). This CDR3 is built from 13 residues. Trimming stripped 6 bases from V and 1 base from J, with 6 bases between. Germline CDR1 and CDR2: MNHEY and SMNVEV (reference sequence). This chain's CDR3 is CASSQGNTGELFF. The CDR3 DNA is TGTGCCAGCAGCCAGGGGAACACCGGGGAGCTGTTTTTT.

This clonotype was picked up a small number of times. The chain joins TRBV12-3 or TRBV12-4 to TRBJ1-2, with a tentative D call TRBD1 (6 bases). This CDR3 contains 12 residues. Trimming left V 5 bases short and J 7 bases short, with 11 bases between. In nucleotides, the CDR3 is TGTGCCAGCAGTCCAGGGGTTAGTGGCTACACCTTC. As protein: CASSPGVSGYTF.

This clonotype was seen a few times. The chain carries TRBV5-1 and TRBJ1-1; possibly TRBD1 for D (5 bases). Trimming removed 5 bases at V and 4 bases at J, with 15 bases between. Germline values: CDR1 SGHRS, CDR2 YFSETQ. The CDR3 runs to 14 residues. CDR3 nucleotides: TGCGCCAGCAGGCGCCTAGGGGACGGCACTGAAGCTTTCTTT. This translates into CASRRLGDGTEAFF.

This rearrangement joins TRBV28 to TRBJ2-1; 14 bases align to TRBD2. The CDR3 is 16 amino acids. CDR1 is MDHEN, CDR2 SYDVKM, per germline. Losses at the gene ends were 5 bases for V and 7 bases for J; bases not matched to a gene: 7. The CDR3 loop is CASSPGTSGSLNEQFF. CDR3 coding DNA: TGTGCCAGCAGTCCCGGGACTAGCGGGAGTTTAAATGAGCAGTTCTTC.

This clonotype was observed a handful of times. The rearrangement uses TRBV27 and TRBJ2-3, with D unclear. Looked up from germline, CDR1 is MNHEY and CDR2 is SMNVEV (reference sequence). The germline V and J ends were trimmed by 3 bases and 5 bases, with 15 bases remaining between them. The length of the CDR3 is 15 residues. The chain's CDR3 is CASSFSSQDRDTQYF. CDR3 coding DNA: TGTGCCAGCAGTTTCTCCTCCCAAGACCGAGATACGCAGTATTTT.

The chain recombines TRBV12-3 or TRBV12-4 with TRBJ2-1, with 9 bases aligning to TRBD2. This CDR3 contains 13 residues. Germline trimming cut 5 bases from V and 9 bases from J; bases unmatched to any gene: 5. CDR3 residues: CASSRVSGSEQFF. The CDR3, as DNA: TGTGCCAGCAGTCGGGTTAGCGGGAGTGAGCAGTTCTTC.